Detailed here is one T cell receptor beta chain. The data were produced by immunoSEQ multiplex PCR, yet TCRdb's version contains in-frame clones alone and is incomplete. This sample has over 250,000 clones, with roughly 86% found just once. The V end lost 3 bases, the J end lost 0 bases, and 10 bases lay between the germline ends. This CDR3 has 15 amino acids. Germline V gives CDR1 SGHRS, CDR2 YFSETQ. The data were taken from a study of blood T cell repertoires in COVID-19. Across the whole study: The study drew acute and convalescent COVID-19 samples from the United States, Italy and Spain. The analysed material was cDNA or gDNA that came from T cells, B-cell-depleted T cells, or PBMCs.

Adults between about 18 and 89 years of age took part from 20 to 25 US areas. Clinical histories supplied by participants themselves formed the basis of cohort assignment. The chain joins TRBV5-1 to TRBJ2-1; D gene uncertain. This clonotype originated in a woman aged 55-70 years who had recovered from COVID-19. The sample consisted of PBMCs or T cells enriched from blood (not recorded which). In DNA, the CDR3 is TGCGCCAGCAGCTCCGACACGAGCTCCTACAATGAGCAGTTCTTC. It codes for CASSSDTSSYNEQFF.